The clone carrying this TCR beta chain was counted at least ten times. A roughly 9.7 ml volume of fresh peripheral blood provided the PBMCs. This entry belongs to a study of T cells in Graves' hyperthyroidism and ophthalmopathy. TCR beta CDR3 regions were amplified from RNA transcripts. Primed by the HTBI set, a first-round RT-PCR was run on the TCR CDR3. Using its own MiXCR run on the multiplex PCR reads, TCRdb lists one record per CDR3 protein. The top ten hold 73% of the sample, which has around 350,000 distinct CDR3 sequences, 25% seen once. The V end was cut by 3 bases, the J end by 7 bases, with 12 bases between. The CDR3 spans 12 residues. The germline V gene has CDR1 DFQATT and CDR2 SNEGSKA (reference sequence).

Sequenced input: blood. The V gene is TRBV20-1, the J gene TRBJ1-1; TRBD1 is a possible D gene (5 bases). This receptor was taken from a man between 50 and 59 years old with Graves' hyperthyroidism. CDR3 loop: CSASRGFNEAFF. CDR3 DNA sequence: TGCAGTGCTAGTCGGGGGTTTAATGAAGCTTTCTTT.